Below, one T cell receptor (beta chain) is given with its context. These data come from a study of blood T cell repertoires in COVID-19. The CDR3 runs to 16 residues. Germline V lookup: CDR1 SGDLS, CDR2 YYNGEE. Trimming removed 2 bases from V and 2 bases from J, with 15 bases in between. Original methodology: Estimation of nucleated cell counts was performed using reference gene primer amplification. Assay: immunoSEQ multiplex PCR; the TCRdb copy retains only in-frame clones and omits some. The V and J calls and clone size come from that table; D and trimming were worked out from the DNA. The profile covers fewer than 75,000 clones, with about 90% appearing a single time and approximately 8% taken by the ten largest.

The sequencing sample was made of peripheral blood. This rearrangement joins TRBV9 to TRBJ2-3; D call uncertain. The receptor was derived from a man aged 45-65 years with active COVID-19. The DNA of the CDR3 is TGTGCCAGCAGCGTCAGTGGCGGAACTCACACAGATACGCAGTATTTT. It encodes CASSVSGGTHTDTQYF.